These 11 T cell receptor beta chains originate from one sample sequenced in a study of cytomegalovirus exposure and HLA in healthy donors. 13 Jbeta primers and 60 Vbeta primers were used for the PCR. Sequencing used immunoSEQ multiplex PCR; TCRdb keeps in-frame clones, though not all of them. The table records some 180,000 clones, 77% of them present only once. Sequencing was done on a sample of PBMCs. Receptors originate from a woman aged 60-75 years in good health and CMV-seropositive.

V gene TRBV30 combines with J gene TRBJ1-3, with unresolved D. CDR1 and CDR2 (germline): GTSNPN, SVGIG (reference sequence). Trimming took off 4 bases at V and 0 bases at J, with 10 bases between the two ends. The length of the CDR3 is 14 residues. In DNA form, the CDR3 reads TGTGCCTGGATGAACAGAAACTCTGGAAACACCATATATTTT. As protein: CAWMNRNSGNTIYF.

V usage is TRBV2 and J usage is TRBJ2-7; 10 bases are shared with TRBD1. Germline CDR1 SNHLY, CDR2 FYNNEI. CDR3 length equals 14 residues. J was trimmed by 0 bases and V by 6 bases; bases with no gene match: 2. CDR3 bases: TGTGCCAGCAGATGGACAGGGGGCTCCTACGAGCAGTACTTC. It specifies CASRWTGGSYEQYF.

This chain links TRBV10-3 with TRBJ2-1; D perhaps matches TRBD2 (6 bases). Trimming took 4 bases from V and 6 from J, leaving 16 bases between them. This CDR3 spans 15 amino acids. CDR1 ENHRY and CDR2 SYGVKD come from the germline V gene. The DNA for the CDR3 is TGTGCCATCAGTGTTGGGGAGGCTGGGTTCAATGAGCAGTTCTTC. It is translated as CAISVGEAGFNEQFF.

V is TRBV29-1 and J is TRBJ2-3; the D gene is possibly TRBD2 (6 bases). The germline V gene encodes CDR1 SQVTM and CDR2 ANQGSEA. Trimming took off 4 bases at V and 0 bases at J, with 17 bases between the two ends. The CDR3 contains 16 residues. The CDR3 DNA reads TGCAGCGTTGGGACGGGAGAATATTATAGCACAGATACGCAGTATTTT. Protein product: CSVGTGEYYSTDTQYF.

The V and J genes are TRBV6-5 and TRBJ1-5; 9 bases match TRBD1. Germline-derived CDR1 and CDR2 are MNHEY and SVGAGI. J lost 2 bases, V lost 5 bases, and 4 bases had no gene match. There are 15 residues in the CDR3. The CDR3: CASSRTGAGNQPQHF. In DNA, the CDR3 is TGTGCCAGCAGTCGGACAGGGGCGGGCAATCAGCCCCAGCATTTT.

The CDR3 reads CASSARTGGLEQFF. DNA of the CDR3: TGTGCCAGCAGTGCCCGGACAGGGGGTCTGGAGCAGTTCTTC. The rearrangement uses TRBV6-4 and TRBJ2-1, with 10 bases lining up with TRBD1. With 4 bases clipped from V and 10 bases from J, the junction kept 7 bases outside the gene matches. Germline CDR1 MRHNA, CDR2 SNTAGT. The CDR3 is 14 residues long.

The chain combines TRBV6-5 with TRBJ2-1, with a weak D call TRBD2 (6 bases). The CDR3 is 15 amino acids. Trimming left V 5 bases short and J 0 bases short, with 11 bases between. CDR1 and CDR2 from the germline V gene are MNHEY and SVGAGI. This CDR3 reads CASSPRGGSYNEQFF. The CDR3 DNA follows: TGTGCCAGCAGTCCACGGGGAGGCTCCTACAATGAGCAGTTCTTC.

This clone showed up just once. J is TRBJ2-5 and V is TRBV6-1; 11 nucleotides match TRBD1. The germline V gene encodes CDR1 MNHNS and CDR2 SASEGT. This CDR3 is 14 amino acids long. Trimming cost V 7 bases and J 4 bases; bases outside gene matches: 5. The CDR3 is CASKKGQGGETQYF. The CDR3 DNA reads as TGTGCCAGCAAAAAGGGACAGGGGGGAGAGACCCAGTACTTC.

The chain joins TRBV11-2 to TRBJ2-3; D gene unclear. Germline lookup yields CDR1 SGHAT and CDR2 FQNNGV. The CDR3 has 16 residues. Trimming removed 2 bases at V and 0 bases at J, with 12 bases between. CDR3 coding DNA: TGTGCCAGCAGCTTAATAATAAGTAGTAGCACAGATACGCAGTATTTT. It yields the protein CASSLIISSSTDTQYF. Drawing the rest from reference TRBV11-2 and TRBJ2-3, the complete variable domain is EAGVAQSPRYKIIEKRQSVAFWCNPISGHATLYWYQQILGQGPKLLIQFQNNGVVDDSQLPKDRFSAERLKGVDSTLKIQPAKLEDSAVYLCASSLIISSSTDTQYFGPGTRLTVL.

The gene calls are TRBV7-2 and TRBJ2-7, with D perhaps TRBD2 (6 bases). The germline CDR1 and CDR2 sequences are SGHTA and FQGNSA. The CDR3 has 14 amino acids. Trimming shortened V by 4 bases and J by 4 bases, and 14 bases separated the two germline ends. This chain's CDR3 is CASSWRRGGYEQYF. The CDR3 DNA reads TGTGCCAGCAGCTGGAGGCGGGGTGGGTACGAGCAGTACTTC.

The CDR3 is CASSRTGTGERGYTF. In DNA, the CDR3 is TGTGCCAGCAGCCGAACCGGGACAGGGGAGAGGGGCTACACCTTC. The V gene is TRBV6-5, the J gene TRBJ1-2; 10 bases are shared with TRBD1. The germline V gene has CDR1 MNHEY and CDR2 SVGAGI. This CDR3 is built from 15 residues. Trimming took 6 bases from V and 8 from J; bases not matched to a gene: 12.